The TCR beta chain under discussion was sequenced for a study of CD8 T cells in Susac syndrome (dated by TCRdb to 2018 to 2020). Notes on the research overall: The study used repertoire sequencing to test whether antigen drove CD8+ T cell activation and differentiation in Susac syndrome. The study compared CD8+ T cell repertoire clonality among 11 to 12 healthy donors, around 14 Susac syndrome patients and some 16 multiple sclerosis patients. Broader findings and caveats from the paper: The number of individuals in the TCR sequencing and HLA analysis was recognized as being relatively small.

RNA was extracted using the RNeasy kit, and about 0.5 to 1 ug of the RNA was reverse transcribed with random hexamers. The immunoSEQ multiplex PCR assay, covering 54 Vbeta and 13 Jbeta segments, was used to amplify TCR beta CDR3 regions. PCR amplification bias was corrected by using a synthetic template baseline for primer optimization and computational correction. The source study handled its data this way. Reads were annotated to V, D and J genes according to IMGT and were analyzed with immunoSEQ Analyzer, with only productive sequences retained. To calculate clonality, Shannon entropy was normalized by log2 of the number of productive unique sequences and then subtracted from one. For each patient and control, public and private clones were evaluated among the 100 most prevalent clones. Clones were defined as Susac-specific when absent from the healthy and MS cohorts, from over 950 published viral clones and from other ImmuneACCESS disease sequences. TCRdb's own reprocessing of the public reads used fastp at Q25 and MiXCR and kept productive beta chains. Rows matching on CDR3 protein sequence are summarized as one entry with the most common DNA and genes. TCRdb, not the authors, supplied the V and J calls. The table for this sample lists about 280,000 distinct CDR3 sequences; approximately 84% of them were counted only once. Clones ranked in the top ten supply around 0.11% of the sample.

The CDR3 runs 16 residues from the cysteine to the phenylalanine. The retained sequence is limited to the CDR3, 48 bases, with the frame set at the first base. V drops 2 bases and J drops 4 bases, leaving 15 bases in between. CDR1 and CDR2 are read off the germline V gene as SGHRS and YFSETQ. Of note for this clonotype: Its antigen remains unidentified. Base qualities are not recorded, but no much larger clone differs from it by a single base.

Peripheral blood CD8+ and CD4+ T cells from healthy donors, Susac syndrome patients and multiple sclerosis patients were profiled by high-throughput TCR beta sequencing. The multiple sclerosis controls were treatment-naive patients whose relapsing-remitting disease, either stable or active, fulfilled the revised McDonald criteria. Bulk CD8+ and CD4+ T cells were purified by magnetic negative isolation, while CD8+ TEMRA cells were enriched using FACS. Blood was drawn into EDTA tubes, processed within 24 hours, and PBMCs were isolated by density gradient centrifugation. PBMCs intended for TCR sequencing were cryopreserved in liquid nitrogen and thawed later in a water bath at 37 degrees C. Purity of sorted or isolated CD4+, CD8+ and CD8+ TEMRA cells was at least 90%.

Input material: CD8+ T cells from PBMCs. The chain is assembled from TRBV5-1 and TRBJ2-2, with TRBD2 tentatively as D gene (6 bases match). The clonotype originates from a human donor with multiple sclerosis. In nucleotide form, the sequence is TGCGCCAGCAGCTTTAACCTGCAGGGAGGCACCGGGGAGCTGTTTTTT. This sequence encodes CASSFNLQGGTGELFF.